These 26 T cell receptor beta chains were sequenced from one sample in a study of response to subunit inactivated influenza vaccine. TCRdb independently ran MiXCR on the RT-PCR reads; one entry per CDR3 protein. The sample comprises about 780,000 distinct CDR3 sequences, 18% of which are singletons, and roughly 11% rests with the top ten. This specimen consisted of PBMCs from blood, obtained about 5 days after vaccination. Every receptor here comes from a man aged 50-59 years who received an inactivated influenza vaccine.

This clonotype was recorded a few times. The V call is TRBV27, the J call TRBJ2-7; D uncertain. Trimming took 7 bases from V and 0 from J, leaving 10 bases between them. From germline, CDR1 is MNHEY and CDR2 SMNVEV (reference sequence). This CDR3 has 13 amino acids. This chain's CDR3 is CASKGNVSYEQYF. The CDR3 nucleotides read TGTGCCAGCAAAGGAAACGTCTCCTACGAGCAGTACTTC.

The rearrangement joins TRBV29-1 to TRBJ1-1, with a possible D match to TRBD1 (6 bases). CDR3 length: 13 amino acids. V gave up 0 bases and J gave up 4 bases, with 9 bases separating them. CDR1 and CDR2 (germline): SQVTM, ANQGSEA. The CDR3 loop is CSVEDRGGTEAFF. DNA for the CDR3: TGCAGCGTTGAAGATAGGGGGGGCACTGAAGCTTTCTTT.

This clonotype was detected only a few times. This chain uses TRBV19 with TRBJ2-7; 7 bases are shared with TRBD1. Germline trimming cut 5 bases from V and 2 bases from J; bases unmatched to any gene: 6. The germline CDR1 and CDR2 sequences are LNHDA and SQIVND (reference sequence). This CDR3 comprises 14 residues. The DNA of the CDR3 is TGTGCCAGTAGTGTTGGACAGGTGGCCTACGAGCAGTACTTC. It encodes CASSVGQVAYEQYF. Combining the CDR3 with reference TRBV19 and TRBJ2-7 gives the whole variable domain DGGITQSPKYLFRKEGQNVTLSCEQNLNHDAMYWYRQDPGQGLRLIYYSQIVNDFQKGDIAEGYSVSREKKESFPLTVTSAQKNPTAFYLCASSVGQVAYEQYFGPGTRLTVT.

This clonotype occurred a few times. The chain recombines TRBV4-1 with TRBJ1-6, with 7 bases fitting TRBD1. The CDR3 has 15 residues. After removal of 6 bases from V and 5 bases from J, the junction contained 7 bases not matched to a gene. Germline V gene data show CDR1 as MGHRA and CDR2 as YSYEKL. The CDR3 sequence is CASSGEGAHNSPLHF. CDR3 DNA: TGCGCCAGCAGTGGAGAGGGGGCCCATAATTCACCCCTCCACTTT.

This clonotype has just a few counts. The chain combines TRBV24-1 with TRBJ2-7, with a weak D call TRBD1 (5 bases). Trimming cost V 5 bases and J 0 bases, with 7 bases left between them. This CDR3 comprises 13 residues. CDR1 KGHDR and CDR2 SFDVKD come from the germline V gene. For the CDR3, the DNA is TGTGCCACCAGTGCACAGGACTCCTACGAGCAGTACTTC. Its protein product is CATSAQDSYEQYF.

This clonotype was found many times. This rearrangement joins TRBV5-1 to TRBJ2-7; D is unresolved. Germline values: CDR1 SGHRS, CDR2 YFSETQ. Trimming shortened V by 5 bases and J by 0 bases, and 15 bases separated the two germline ends. The CDR3 has 15 residues. The CDR3: CASSETFPNSYEQYF. In DNA form, the CDR3 reads TGCGCCAGCAGTGAGACCTTCCCCAACTCCTACGAGCAGTACTTC.

This clonotype was counted many times. This rearrangement joins TRBV20-1 to TRBJ2-1, with TRBD2 matching 7 bases. V lost 6 bases to trimming and J lost 8 bases; unmatched junction nucleotides: 10. From germline, CDR1 is DFQATT and CDR2 SNEGSKA (reference sequence). This CDR3 contains 13 residues. CDR3 region: CSAQGLPWDEQFF. CDR3 sequence (DNA): TGCAGTGCCCAGGGACTACCCTGGGATGAGCAGTTCTTC.

This clonotype was counted at least ten times. The gene calls are TRBV5-1 and TRBJ2-1, with 9 bases that match TRBD2. Germline V gene sequence: CDR1 SGHRS, CDR2 YFSETQ. After removal of 4 bases from V and 5 bases from J, the junction contained 19 bases not matched to a gene. CDR3 length: 19 amino acids. In nucleotides, the CDR3 is TGCGCCAGCAGCCAGAGGGGAACTTTAGCGGGAGTGGGAGACAATGAGCAGTTCTTC. Its protein is CASSQRGTLAGVGDNEQFF.

This clonotype has a handful of counts. The chain combines TRBV2 with TRBJ1-6; TRBD1 matches 7 bases. Looked up from germline, CDR1 is SNHLY and CDR2 is FYNNEI. V gave up 2 bases and J gave up 7 bases; unmatched junction bases: 5. The CDR3 sequence is 15 residues long. The chain's CDR3 is CASSESQGRNSPLHF. The CDR3 DNA reads as TGTGCCAGCAGTGAATCACAGGGGCGAAATTCACCCCTCCACTTT.

V gene TRBV9 combines with J gene TRBJ2-1, with D possibly TRBD1 on 7 matching bases. The V end was cut by 0 bases, the J end by 3 bases, with 16 bases between. The CDR3 sequence is 17 residues long. Germline values: CDR1 SGDLS, CDR2 YYNGEE. Here the CDR3 reads CASSVGGGTAYYNEQFF. Written as DNA, the CDR3 is TGTGCCAGCAGCGTAGGTGGCGGGACAGCCTACTACAATGAGCAGTTCTTC.

This clonotype was detected only a few times. The J gene is TRBJ1-1, the V gene TRBV10-3; 7 nucleotides match TRBD1. CDR1 and CDR2 from the germline V gene are ENHRY and SYGVKD. The CDR3 extends over 16 amino acids. V trimming: 6 bases; J trimming: 5 bases; junction bases outside the gene matches: 15. The CDR3: CAIRRTDRVTDTEAFF. For the CDR3, the DNA is TGTGCCATCAGAAGAACCGACAGGGTCACGGATACTGAAGCTTTCTTT.

The sample holds a few counts of this clonotype. This chain uses TRBV10-3 with TRBJ1-6, with a possible D match to TRBD1 (5 bases). V was clipped by 4 bases and J by 8 bases, with 6 bases between them. Germline CDR1 ENHRY, CDR2 SYGVKD. The CDR3 length is 12 residues. The CDR3 loop reads CAISGGDSPLHF. The CDR3 DNA reads as TGTGCCATCAGTGGAGGGGATTCACCCCTCCACTTT.

The J gene is TRBJ1-6, the V gene TRBV11-2, with a tentative D call TRBD1 (6 bases). Germline CDR1 reads SGHAT; CDR2 reads FQNNGV. CDR3 length equals 16 residues. V lost 2 bases, J lost 2 bases, and 10 bases lay in between. The CDR3 nucleotides are TGTGCCAGCAGCTTACAGGGGACACCCTATAATTCACCCCTCCACTTT. Residues: CASSLQGTPYNSPLHF.

DNA for the CDR3: TGTGCCATCCAGCACGGAGCTAGCTCTTACGAGCAGTACTTC. As protein: CAIQHGASSYEQYF. The chain combines TRBV10-3 with TRBJ2-7; the D gene is possibly TRBD2 (5 bases). Germline CDR1 ENHRY, CDR2 SYGVKD. There are 14 residues in the CDR3. The V end lost 8 bases, the J end lost 4 bases, and 18 bases lay between the germline ends.

This clonotype appeared a few times. This sequence joins TRBV7-2 and TRBJ1-5, with a weak D call TRBD1 (6 bases). The CDR3 has 16 amino acids. The V and J ends lost 4 bases and 3 bases respectively, with 16 bases between them. CDR1 and CDR2 (germline): SGHTA, FQGNSA. For the CDR3, the DNA is TGTGCCAGCAGCTCTTATCCGGGACAATTCAATCAGCCCCAGCATTTT. Residues: CASSSYPGQFNQPQHF.

The chain uses TRBV5-4 and TRBJ2-1; 9 bases align to TRBD2. The germline CDR1 and CDR2 sequences are SGHNT and YYREEE (reference sequence). This CDR3 is 16 amino acids long. V dropped 5 bases and J dropped 9; count of bases not matched to a gene: 15. In DNA, the CDR3 is TGTGCCAGCAGTCGTGGTGGTAGCGGGAGTGGAACTGAGCAGTTCTTC. This gives the protein CASSRGGSGSGTEQFF.

This clonotype showed up just a few times. The rearrangement links TRBV7-2 to TRBJ2-5; tentative D call: TRBD1 (6 bases). Germline CDR1 SGHTA, CDR2 FQGNSA. Trimming pared 1 base from V and 5 bases from J, leaving 17 bases between. The CDR3 spans 16 residues. CDR3 in DNA: TGTGCCAGCAGCTTAGGAAGCAGGGGAGCAGGGGAGACCCAGTACTTC. Translated, it gives CASSLGSRGAGETQYF.

The genes are TRBV10-3 and TRBJ1-3; 9 bases align to TRBD1. The CDR3 is 15 residues long. From germline, CDR1 is ENHRY and CDR2 SYGVKD. Germline trimming cut 10 bases from V and 2 bases from J; bases unmatched to any gene: 9. The CDR3 sequence: CATQRGQGAGNTIYF. CDR3 DNA: TGTGCCACGCAGCGGGGACAGGGAGCTGGAAACACCATATATTTT.

The V and J genes are TRBV11-2 and TRBJ1-5, with 9 positions matching TRBD1. The V and J ends lost 5 bases and 3 bases, in that order; junction bases with no gene match: 5. Germline V lookup: CDR1 SGHAT, CDR2 FQNNGV. This CDR3 contains 15 residues. The CDR3 sequence: CASSPGTGYNQPQHF. The CDR3 nucleotides are TGTGCCAGCAGCCCCGGGACAGGGTACAATCAGCCCCAGCATTTT.

This clonotype showed up just a few times. V and J are TRBV6-1 and TRBJ2-1, with D perhaps TRBD1 (5 bases). CDR3 size: 15 residues. Germline V gene data show CDR1 as MNHNS and CDR2 as SASEGT. The V end lost 4 bases, the J end lost 1 base, and 11 bases lay between the germline ends. Here the CDR3 reads CASSVGVGSYNEQFF. The CDR3 DNA reads TGTGCCAGCAGTGTAGGGGTTGGGTCCTACAATGAGCAGTTCTTC.

This clonotype was counted only a few times. The J gene is TRBJ1-6, the V gene TRBV19, with 7 bases aligning to TRBD1. This CDR3 comprises 15 residues. Looked up from germline, CDR1 is LNHDA and CDR2 is SQIVND (reference sequence). Unmatched junction bases numbered 7, after V lost 5 bases and J lost 6 bases. The CDR3 nucleotides read TGTGCCAGTAGTTTCCGCCGGGACAGTAATTCACCCCTCCACTTT. It codes for CASSFRRDSNSPLHF.

V usage is TRBV4-3 and J usage is TRBJ2-5; D is undetermined. The germline V and J ends were trimmed by 1 base and 4 bases, with 16 bases remaining between them. CDR1 is LGHNA, CDR2 YSLEER, per germline. This CDR3 has 16 amino acids. The CDR3 region is CASSQATGRPPETQYF. In DNA, the CDR3 is TGCGCCAGCAGCCAAGCGACGGGCCGCCCCCCAGAGACCCAGTACTTC.

This clonotype was recorded many times. The chain recombines TRBV29-1 with TRBJ2-3; possibly TRBD2 for D (5 bases). The V and J ends lost 0 bases and 8 bases respectively, with 12 bases between them. Germline CDR1 reads SQVTM; CDR2 reads ANQGSEA. The CDR3 has 13 residues. The CDR3 is CSVEEEWLATQYF. The CDR3 nucleotides read TGCAGCGTTGAAGAAGAGTGGCTAGCTACGCAGTATTTT.

This clonotype appeared many times. This chain connects TRBV20-1 to TRBJ2-5; TRBD1 agrees at 9 bases. CDR1 DFQATT and CDR2 SNEGSKA come from the germline V gene (reference sequence). J lost 6 bases, V lost 2 bases, and 10 bases had no gene match. CDR3 length: 15 residues. The CDR3 coding sequence is TGCAGTGCTAGAAGTGCCGGGACAGGGTTAAAGACCCAGTACTTC. It codes for CSARSAGTGLKTQYF.

This clonotype was seen only a few times. The gene calls are TRBV24-1 and TRBJ2-5; 9 bases map to TRBD1. Trimming removed 3 bases from V and 0 bases from J; junction bases left unmatched: 4. The CDR3 length is 16 residues. Germline-derived CDR1 and CDR2 are KGHDR and SFDVKD. The CDR3 reads CATSDTGTGYQETQYF. The DNA of the CDR3 is TGTGCCACCAGTGATACCGGGACAGGGTACCAAGAGACCCAGTACTTC.

In this sample, this clonotype turned up a few times. The chain links TRBV12-3 or TRBV12-4 to TRBJ1-5, with unresolved D. V shed 3 bases and J shed 2 bases, with 14 bases lying between them. The CDR3 length is 16 residues. CDR3 bases: TGTGCCAGCAGTTTTTGGTTGGTTAGTGGCAATCAGCCCCAGCATTTT. Its protein is CASSFWLVSGNQPQHF.